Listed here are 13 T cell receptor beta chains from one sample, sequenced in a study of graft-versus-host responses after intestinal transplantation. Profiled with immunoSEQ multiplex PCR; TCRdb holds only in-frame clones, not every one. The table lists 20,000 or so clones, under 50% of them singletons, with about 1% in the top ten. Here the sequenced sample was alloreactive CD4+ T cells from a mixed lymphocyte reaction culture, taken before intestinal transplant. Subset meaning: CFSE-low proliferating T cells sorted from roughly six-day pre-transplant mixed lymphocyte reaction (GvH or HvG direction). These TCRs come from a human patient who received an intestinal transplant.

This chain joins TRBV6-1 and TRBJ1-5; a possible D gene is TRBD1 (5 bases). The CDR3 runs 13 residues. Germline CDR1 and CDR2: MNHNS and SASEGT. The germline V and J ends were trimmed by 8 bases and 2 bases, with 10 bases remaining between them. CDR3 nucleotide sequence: TGTGCCAGCGGGGGGACGGGCAATCAGCCCCAGCATTTT. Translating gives CASGGTGNQPQHF.

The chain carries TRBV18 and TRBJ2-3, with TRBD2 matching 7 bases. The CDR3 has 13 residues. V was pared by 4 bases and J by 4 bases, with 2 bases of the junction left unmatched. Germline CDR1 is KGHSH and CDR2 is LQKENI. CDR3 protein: CASSLAGADTQYF. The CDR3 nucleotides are TGTGCCAGCTCACTAGCGGGCGCAGATACGCAGTATTTT.

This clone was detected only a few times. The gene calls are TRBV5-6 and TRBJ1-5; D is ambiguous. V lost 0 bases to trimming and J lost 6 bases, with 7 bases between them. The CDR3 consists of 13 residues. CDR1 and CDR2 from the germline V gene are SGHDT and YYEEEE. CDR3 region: CASSLATSQPQHF. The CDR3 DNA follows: TGTGCCAGCAGCTTGGCCACAAGTCAGCCCCAGCATTTT. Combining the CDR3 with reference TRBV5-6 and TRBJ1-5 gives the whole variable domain DAGVTQSPTHLIKTRGQQVTLRCSPKSGHDTVSWYQQALGQGPQFIFQYYEEEERQRGNFPDRFSGHQFPNYSSELNVNALLLGDSALYLCASSLATSQPQHFGDGTRLSIL.

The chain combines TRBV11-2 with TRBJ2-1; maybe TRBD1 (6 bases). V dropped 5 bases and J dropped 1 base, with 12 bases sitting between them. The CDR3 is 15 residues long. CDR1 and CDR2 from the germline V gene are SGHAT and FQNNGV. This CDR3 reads CASSPLRGSYNEQFF. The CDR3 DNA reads TGTGCCAGCAGCCCGTTGAGGGGGTCCTACAATGAGCAGTTCTTC.

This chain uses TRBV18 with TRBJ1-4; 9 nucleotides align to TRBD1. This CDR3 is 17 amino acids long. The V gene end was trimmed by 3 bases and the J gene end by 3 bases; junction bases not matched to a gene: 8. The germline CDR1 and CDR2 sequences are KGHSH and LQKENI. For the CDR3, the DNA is TGTGCCAGCTCACCTCAACAGGGGGCGCTTTCTAATGAAAAACTGTTTTTT. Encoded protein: CASSPQQGALSNEKLFF.

CDR3 nucleotides: TGTGCCAGCAGCTCCTTACTCACAGACAGGCCTGAAGCTTTCTTT. It is translated as CASSSLLTDRPEAFF. This chain connects TRBV7-8 to TRBJ1-1; TRBD1 is a possible D gene (6 bases). The CDR3 spans 15 residues. Trimming took 4 bases from V and 6 from J, leaving 18 bases between them. Germline loops: CDR1 SGHVS, CDR2 FQNEAQ.

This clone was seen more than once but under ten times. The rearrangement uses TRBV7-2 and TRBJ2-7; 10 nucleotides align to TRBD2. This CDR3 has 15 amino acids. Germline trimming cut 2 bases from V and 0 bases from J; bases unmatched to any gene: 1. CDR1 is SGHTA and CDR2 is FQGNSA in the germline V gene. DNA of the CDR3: TGTGCCAGCAGCTTAAAGCGGGGGGGCTCCTACGAGCAGTACTTC. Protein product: CASSLKRGGSYEQYF.

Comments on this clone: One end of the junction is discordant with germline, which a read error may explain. CDR3 DNA sequence: TGTACCAGTAACCCCCTCGAGGGTTCACCCCTCCACTTT. Translation gives CTSNPLEGSPLHF. The chain couples TRBV19 to TRBJ1-6, with D uncertain. Germline V gives CDR1 LNHDA, CDR2 SQIVND (reference sequence). This CDR3 contains 13 residues. Full variable domain (rest looked up from reference TRBV19 and TRBJ1-6): DGGITQSPKYLFRKEGQNVTLSCEQNLNHDAMYWYRQDPGQGLRLIYYSQIVNDFQKGDIAEGYSVSREKKESFPLTVTSAQKNPTAFYLCTSNPLEGSPLHFGNGTRLTVT.

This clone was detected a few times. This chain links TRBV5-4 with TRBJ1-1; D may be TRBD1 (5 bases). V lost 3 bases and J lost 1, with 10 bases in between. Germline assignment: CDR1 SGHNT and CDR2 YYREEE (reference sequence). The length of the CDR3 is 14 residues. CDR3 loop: CASSSRVQNTEAFF. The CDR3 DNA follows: TGTGCCAGCAGCTCCAGGGTCCAGAACACTGAAGCTTTCTTT.

The CDR3 DNA is TGCGCCAGCCAGGAGGTGACAGGGATAAGCTACGAGCAGTACTTC. Residues: CASQEVTGISYEQYF. The chain employs TRBV5-1 and TRBJ2-7; 7 bases are a match to TRBD1. The CDR3 contains 15 residues. Trimming removed 7 bases from V and 3 bases from J; junction bases left unmatched: 13. Germline V gene data show CDR1 as SGHRS and CDR2 as YFSETQ.

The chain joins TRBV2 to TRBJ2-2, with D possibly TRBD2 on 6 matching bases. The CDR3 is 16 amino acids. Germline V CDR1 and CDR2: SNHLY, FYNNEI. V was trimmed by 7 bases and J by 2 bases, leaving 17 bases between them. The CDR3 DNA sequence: TGTGCCAGCACTGGGGACTCCCGAATTAACACCGGGGAGCTGTTTTTT. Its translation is CASTGDSRINTGELFF.

This CDR3 reads CASSLDRERRNTEAFF. The CDR3 DNA is TGTGCCAGCAGCTTGGACAGGGAAAGGAGGAACACTGAAGCTTTCTTT. The chain has TRBV5-6 and TRBJ1-1, with TRBD1 as a possible D gene (6 bases). Trimming shortened V by 0 bases and J by 1 base, and 13 bases separated the two germline ends. The CDR3 has 16 residues. Looked up from germline, CDR1 is SGHDT and CDR2 is YYEEEE.

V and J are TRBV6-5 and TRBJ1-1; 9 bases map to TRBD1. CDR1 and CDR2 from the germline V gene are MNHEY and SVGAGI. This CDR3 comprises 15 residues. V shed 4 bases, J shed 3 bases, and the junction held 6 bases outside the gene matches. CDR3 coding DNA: TGTGCCAGCAGTTTCGACAGGGGGTGGGACACTGAAGCTTTCTTT. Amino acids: CASSFDRGWDTEAFF.